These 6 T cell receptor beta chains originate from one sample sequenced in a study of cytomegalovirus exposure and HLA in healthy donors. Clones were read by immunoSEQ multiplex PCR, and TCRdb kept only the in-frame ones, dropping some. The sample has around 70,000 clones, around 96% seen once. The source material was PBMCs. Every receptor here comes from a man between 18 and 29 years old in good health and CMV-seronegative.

Here the CDR3 DNA reads TGTGCCAGCAGTGACGGGGGACAGGGGAAAGGAAACACCATATATTTT. Translation gives CASSDGGQGKGNTIYF. The chain carries TRBV2 and TRBJ1-3, with 10 positions matching TRBD1. The V and J ends lost 3 bases and 4 bases, in that order; junction bases with no gene match: 6. The CDR3 is 16 amino acids. Germline assignment: CDR1 SNHLY and CDR2 FYNNEI.

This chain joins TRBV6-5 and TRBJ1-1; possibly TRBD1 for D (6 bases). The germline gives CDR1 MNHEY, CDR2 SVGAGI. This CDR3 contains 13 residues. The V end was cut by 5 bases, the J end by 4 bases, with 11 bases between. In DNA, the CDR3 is TGTGCCAGCAGTAACTTCAGGGGCACTGAAGCTTTCTTT. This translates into CASSNFRGTEAFF.

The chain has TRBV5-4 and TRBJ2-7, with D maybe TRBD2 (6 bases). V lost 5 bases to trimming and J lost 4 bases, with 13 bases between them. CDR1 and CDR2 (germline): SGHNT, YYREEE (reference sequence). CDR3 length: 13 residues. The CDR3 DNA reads TGTGCCAGCAGTACCCGGGGGATGTACGAGCAGTACTTC. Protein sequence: CASSTRGMYEQYF.

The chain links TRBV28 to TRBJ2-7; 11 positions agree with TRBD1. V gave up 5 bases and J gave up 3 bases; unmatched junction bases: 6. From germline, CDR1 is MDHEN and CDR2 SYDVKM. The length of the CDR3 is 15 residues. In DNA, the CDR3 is TGTGCCAGCAGTCCTCCGGGACAGGGGGGCTACGAGCAGTACTTC. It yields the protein CASSPPGQGGYEQYF. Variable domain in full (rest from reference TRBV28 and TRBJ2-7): DVKVTQSSRYLVKRTGEKVFLECVQDMDHENMFWYRQDPGLGLRLIYFSYDVKMKEKGDIPEGYSVSREKKERFSLILESASTNQTSMYLCASSPPGQGGYEQYFGPGTRLTVT.

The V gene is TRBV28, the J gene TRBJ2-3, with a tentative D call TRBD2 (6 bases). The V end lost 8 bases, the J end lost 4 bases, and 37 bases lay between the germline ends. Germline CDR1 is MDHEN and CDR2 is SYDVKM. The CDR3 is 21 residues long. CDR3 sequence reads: CASPPRSSGGDQRSEADTQYF. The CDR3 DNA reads TGTGCCAGCCCCCCTCGGAGCTCGGGCGGGGACCAACGTTCTGAGGCAGATACGCAGTATTTT.

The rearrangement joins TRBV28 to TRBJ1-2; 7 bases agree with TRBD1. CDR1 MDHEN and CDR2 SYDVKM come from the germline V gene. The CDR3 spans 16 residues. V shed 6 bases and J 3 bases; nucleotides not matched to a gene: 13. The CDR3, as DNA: TGTGCCAGCAGCCCACAGGGGTCCGGGGCTCACTATGGCTACACCTTC. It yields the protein CASSPQGSGAHYGYTF.